This T cell receptor beta chain was captured in a study of T cells after yellow fever vaccination. Study at large: It was SMART-Seq v4 Ultra Low Input that prepared the fractions with low cell numbers.

Germline trimming cut 3 bases from V and 6 bases from J; bases unmatched to any gene: 4. Germline assignment: CDR1 SGHAT and CDR2 FQNNGV. The CDR3 sequence is 14 residues long. Each CDR3 protein is one row after TCRdb ran MiXCR on the 5' RACE reads. The repertoire includes 300,000 to 450,000 distinct CDR3 sequences, roughly 8.4% of them detected once, and 15% to 20% sits in the top ten. This clonotype was observed a handful of times. Its antigen is still unknown. General study results and limits: It was a small share of clonotypes that appeared in both CD4 and CD8 compartments.

Specimen: PBMCs, collected around 45 days after the first yellow fever vaccination. The receptor's source is a man aged 18 to 30 who received the YFV17D yellow fever vaccine. The genes are TRBV11-2 and TRBJ2-1, with 8 bases matching TRBD1. CDR3: CASSLRQGANEQFF. CDR3 DNA: TGTGCCAGCAGCTTGCGGCAGGGGGCCAATGAGCAGTTCTTC. Variable domain in full (rest from reference TRBV11-2 and TRBJ2-1): EAGVAQSPRYKIIEKRQSVAFWCNPISGHATLYWYQQILGQGPKLLIQFQNNGVVDDSQLPKDRFSAERLKGVDSTLKIQPAKLEDSAVYLCASSLRQGANEQFFGPGTRLTVL.